A single sample gave rise to the 28 T cell receptor beta chains below, sequenced in a study of immune characterization of retroperitoneal liposarcoma. TCRdb passed the PCR reads through MiXCR, listing each CDR3 protein once. The sample consists of roughly 10,000 distinct CDR3 sequences, around 30% of them appearing once. What was sequenced was tumor tissue. The receptors here all came from a male donor with retroperitoneal liposarcoma.

This clonotype rates as medium-sized. This chain links TRBV7-6 with TRBJ2-1, with D uncertain. V was clipped by 0 bases and J by 7 bases, with 16 bases between them. Germline assignment: CDR1 SGHVS and CDR2 FNYEAQ. The CDR3 extends over 16 amino acids. Here the CDR3 DNA reads TGTGCCAGCAGCTTAGCCCATCGACCCGAGAGGAATGAGCAGTTCTTC. Amino acid sequence: CASSLAHRPERNEQFF. Full variable domain (outside the CDR3, taken from reference TRBV7-6 and TRBJ2-1): GAGVSQSPRYKVTKRGQDVALRCDPISGHVSLYWYRQALGQGPEFLTYFNYEAQQDKSGLPNDRFSAERPEGSISTLTIQRTEQRDSAMYRCASSLAHRPERNEQFFGPGTRLTVL.

The chain links TRBV6-1 to TRBJ2-3; 8 bases agree with TRBD1. The CDR3 runs 17 residues. Germline V gene sequence: CDR1 MNHNS, CDR2 SASEGT. The V and J ends lost 5 bases and 4 bases, in that order; junction bases with no gene match: 14. CDR3 loop: CASSYPTRGQGSDTQYF. In DNA form, the CDR3 reads TGTGCCAGCAGTTACCCAACACGCGGACAGGGATCAGATACGCAGTATTTT.

The sample holds one count of this clonotype. CDR3 bases: TGTGCCAGCAGTTACTCATTAGGGGCTAGCGGGAGCGAAACGGATACGCAGTATTTT. Translated, it gives CASSYSLGASGSETDTQYF. The chain uses TRBV6-8 and TRBJ2-3; TRBD2 aligns across 10 bases. The V gene end was trimmed by 0 bases and the J gene end by 6 bases; junction bases not matched to a gene: 15. CDR3 size: 19 residues. Per germline, CDR1 MNHGY and CDR2 SAAAGT.

The chain employs TRBV24-1 and TRBJ2-1, with 12 bases identical to TRBD2. The CDR3 contains 15 residues. Germline values: CDR1 KGHDR, CDR2 SFDVKD. The V and J ends lost 7 bases and 7 bases, in that order; junction bases with no gene match: 7. This CDR3 is CATSKSGLAGNEQFF. The DNA for the CDR3 is TGTGCCACCAGCAAATCCGGACTAGCGGGAAATGAGCAGTTCTTC.

The chain has TRBV27 and TRBJ2-3, with 14 positions matching TRBD2. Germline CDR1 and CDR2: MNHEY and SMNVEV (reference sequence). CDR3 size: 18 residues. V lost 6 bases and J lost 4; bases outside the gene matches: 12. CDR3 sequence: CASRLGLAGGPYADTQYF. The CDR3 DNA follows: TGTGCCAGCAGACTAGGACTAGCGGGAGGCCCTTATGCAGATACGCAGTATTTT.

Concerning this clonotype itself: One junction end disagrees with the germline gene, perhaps due to a read error. V and J are TRBV12-3 or TRBV12-4 and TRBJ2-1, with D possibly being TRBD2 (6 bases). The CDR3 covers 14 residues. CDR3 in amino acids: CASSLAARGYEQFF. In nucleotides, the CDR3 is TGTGCCAGCAGCTTAGCGGCACGGGGCTACGAGCAGTTCTTC.

There are many counts of this clonotype. This rearrangement joins TRBV12-3 or TRBV12-4 to TRBJ2-1, with 9 bases fitting TRBD2. TRBJ2-7 matches the DNA end more closely, so the J call is doubtful. CDR3 size: 14 residues. In DNA form, the CDR3 reads TGTGCCAGCAGTCGGACTAGCGCGGACTACGAGCAGTACTTC. It codes for CASSRTSADYEQYF.

This clonotype was counted ten times or more. V gene TRBV6-1 combines with J gene TRBJ2-5, with D possibly matching TRBD2 (6 bases). Germline lookup yields CDR1 MNHNS and CDR2 SASEGT. The V end was cut by 10 bases, the J end by 2 bases, with 17 bases between. This CDR3 is built from 14 residues. The chain's CDR3 is CATGSLSGQETQYF. For the CDR3, the DNA is TGTGCCACCGGGAGTCTGAGCGGACAAGAGACCCAGTACTTC.

Regarding this clonotype: Its ends do not fully match the called genes, so a read error is possible. The chain couples TRBV6-1 to TRBJ2-1; weak D call: TRBD1 (5 bases). The DNA end lines up better with TRBJ2-7; the J call may be wrong. Per the germline V gene, CDR1 is MNHNS and CDR2 is SASEGT. The CDR3 has 14 residues. The CDR3 nucleotides are TGTGCCAACAGTGAAGTCACCAGGGCCTACGAGCAGTACTTC. Amino acids: CANSEVTRAYEQYF.

Within the sample, this clonotype is medium-sized. The CDR3, as DNA: TGTGCCAGCAGCCCCCTCTACGAGCAGTACTTC. The encoded protein is CASSPLYEQYF. This sequence joins TRBV7-9 and TRBJ2-7; D is unclear. Germline V gives CDR1 SEHNR, CDR2 FQNEAQ (reference sequence). The ends were cut back, 5 bases at V and 3 bases at J, with 5 bases in the middle. The CDR3 is 11 residues long. The whole variable domain, filled in from reference TRBV7-9 and TRBJ2-7, reads DTGVSQNPRHKITKRGQNVTFRCDPISEHNRLYWYRQTLGQGPEFLTYFQNEAQLEKSRLLSDRFSAERPKGSFSTLEIQRTEQGDSAMYLCASSPLYEQYFGPGTRLTVT.

This chain links TRBV6-2 or TRBV6-3 with TRBJ2-1, with TRBD2 identical over 16 bases. The CDR3 has 16 residues. Unmatched junction bases numbered 6, after V lost 6 bases and J lost 7 bases. From germline, CDR1 is MNHEY and CDR2 SVGEGT. Here the CDR3 DNA reads TGTGCCAGCAGCCCGGGACTAGCGGGAGGGGGAAATGAGCAGTTCTTC. Translating it yields CASSPGLAGGGNEQFF.

This clonotype was observed once. The chain has TRBV7-2 and TRBJ2-7, with TRBD2 matching over 9 bases. The CDR3 runs to 15 residues. V gave up 3 bases and J gave up 4 bases; unmatched junction bases: 7. Per the germline V gene, CDR1 is SGHTA and CDR2 is FQGNSA. CDR3 sequence (DNA): TGTGCCAGCAGCTTTAGCGGGAGTGGGATTTACGAGCAGTACTTC. Translating it yields CASSFSGSGIYEQYF.

The chain recombines TRBV7-3 with TRBJ2-1; 14 bases line up with TRBD2. J lost 7 bases, V lost 1 base, and 6 bases had no gene match. This CDR3 is built from 17 residues. Germline loops: CDR1 SGHTA, CDR2 FQGTGA. In DNA, the CDR3 is TGTGCCAGCAGCTTAAGGTCGACTAGCGGGGGGGGGAATGAGCAGTTCTTC. Its translation is CASSLRSTSGGGNEQFF.

In its sample, this clonotype was seen a few times. This rearrangement joins TRBV6-8 to TRBJ2-2, with 16 positions matching TRBD2. Looked up from germline, CDR1 is MNHGY and CDR2 is SAAAGT. The V and J ends lost 0 bases and 0 bases, in that order; junction bases with no gene match: 10. There are 22 residues in the CDR3. Written as DNA, the CDR3 is TGTGCCAGCAGTTACTCAGAGGGACTAGCGGGGGGGCGGTTCGCGAACACCGGGGAGCTGTTTTTT. Translated, it gives CASSYSEGLAGGRFANTGELFF.

This clonotype is labeled medium-sized (0.01 to 0.1%). This sequence joins TRBV7-2 and TRBJ2-1, with TRBD1 identical over 12 bases. The J call may be faulty, since TRBJ2-7 better matches the DNA end. The CDR3 runs 14 residues. CDR1 is SGHTA, CDR2 FQGNSA, per germline. CDR3 sequence reads: CASSWDRGQYEQYF. CDR3 sequence (DNA): TGTGCCAGCAGCTGGGACAGGGGGCAATACGAGCAGTACTTC.

This clonotype is medium-sized within its sample. The J gene is TRBJ2-1, the V gene TRBV6-1; D gene ambiguous. Germline V CDR1 and CDR2: MNHNS, SASEGT. Trimming removed 2 bases at V and 13 bases at J, with 15 bases between. This CDR3 is built from 13 residues. The CDR3 DNA follows: TGTGCCAGCAGTGAATACTTATCGGAGACCCAGTTCTTC. Protein sequence: CASSEYLSETQFF.

This clonotype was seen only once. This may arise from a read error, as a much more abundant clone is one base away. V and J are TRBV6-1 and TRBJ2-5, with 12 bases lining up with TRBD2. The J call may be incorrect, as the DNA end agrees better with TRBJ2-1. The germline V gene encodes CDR1 MNHNS and CDR2 SASEGT. The CDR3 contains 14 residues. The CDR3 is CANSGLAGLNEQFF. DNA for the CDR3: TGTGCCAACAGCGGACTAGCGGGGCTCAATGAGCAGTTCTTC.

This clonotype was found many times. This chain connects TRBV6-1 to TRBJ2-1, with 10 bases that match TRBD1. Germline V CDR1 and CDR2: MNHNS, SASEGT. The ends lost 8 bases at V and 13 bases at J; junction bases unmatched: 11. This CDR3 comprises 13 residues. The CDR3 region is CASGGWDRGTQFF. The CDR3 nucleotides are TGTGCCAGCGGGGGGTGGGACAGGGGTACCCAGTTCTTC.

This clonotype occurred a few times. This chain uses TRBV12-3 or TRBV12-4 with TRBJ2-1; D is unresolved. This CDR3 region has 15 residues. V lost 4 bases and J 4 bases, leaving 14 bases between the germline ends. The CDR3 region is CASSSVHNGYNEQFF. The CDR3 DNA sequence: TGTGCCAGCAGTTCCGTCCACAACGGGTACAATGAGCAGTTCTTC.

This clonotype occurred many times. The chain combines TRBV12-3 or TRBV12-4 with TRBJ2-1; TRBD2 matches at 9 bases. The end of the DNA fits TRBJ2-7 better, so the J call may be wrong. The CDR3 totals 17 residues. The CDR3 bases are TGTGCCAGCAGATCCCCCTTCGGACTAGCGTCCTACAATGAGCAGTACTTC. It specifies CASRSPFGLASYNEQYF.

This clonotype has a handful of counts. One end of the junction fails to match germline, which may point to a read error. The genes are TRBV7-8 and TRBJ2-5; possible D gene TRBD2, 7 bases. The CDR3 loop spans 14 amino acids. CDR1 is SGHVS and CDR2 is FQNEAQ in the germline V gene. CDR3 sequence (DNA): TGTGCCAGCACCTTAGGGGGGGGGCAAGAGACCCAGTACTTC. This codes for CASTLGGGQETQYF.

This clonotype has a count of ten or more. The J gene is TRBJ2-1, the V gene TRBV7-3; 8 nucleotides match TRBD2. The closer fit of TRBJ2-7 to the DNA end suggests the J call may be wrong. Germline CDR1 and CDR2: SGHTA and FQGTGA. There are 16 residues in the CDR3. The CDR3 spells CASSSSGSGGYNEQYF. The CDR3 DNA reads TGTGCCAGCAGCTCCAGCGGGAGTGGCGGGTACAATGAGCAGTACTTC.

By share, this clonotype counts as medium-sized. The rearrangement links TRBV7-2 to TRBJ2-1; D may be TRBD2 (6 bases). CDR3 length: 18 residues. Deletions cut 1 base from V and 1 base from J, with 17 bases between. Germline V CDR1 and CDR2: SGHTA, FQGNSA. The CDR3 sequence: CASSLVVWEAGSYNEQFF. The CDR3 DNA is TGTGCCAGCAGCTTAGTTGTGTGGGAGGCAGGTTCCTACAATGAGCAGTTCTTC.

This rearrangement joins TRBV7-2 to TRBJ2-1; D gene unclear. The CDR3 runs to 15 residues. The germline V and J ends were trimmed by 0 bases and 10 bases, with 16 bases remaining between them. Germline V lookup: CDR1 SGHTA, CDR2 FQGNSA. The CDR3 loop is CASSLAPSIPHEQFF. CDR3 nucleotides: TGTGCCAGCAGCTTAGCCCCTTCCATCCCCCACGAGCAGTTCTTC.

This clonotype is medium-sized. The chain recombines TRBV12-3 or TRBV12-4 with TRBJ2-5, with D perhaps TRBD1 or TRBD2 (5 bases each). The V end lost 0 bases, the J end lost 4 bases, and 15 bases lay between the germline ends. The CDR3 spans 16 residues. CDR3: CASSLAPGAGGETQYF. In nucleotides, the CDR3 is TGTGCCAGCAGTTTAGCCCCCGGGGCCGGTGGAGAGACCCAGTACTTC.

This clonotype was recorded a few times. This chain joins TRBV6-1 and TRBJ2-2; D might be TRBD1 (6 bases). The CDR3 runs to 15 residues. The V gene's germline CDR1 is MNHNS and CDR2 SASEGT. V lost 5 bases to trimming and J lost 6 bases, with 16 bases between them. Written as DNA, the CDR3 is TGTGCCAGCAGTCCAGAAGGTGGGGGCCCCGGGGAGCTGTTTTTT. Residues: CASSPEGGGPGELFF.

In DNA, the CDR3 is TGTGCCAGCCGAACTTCCTACGAGCAGTTCTTC. Its protein is CASRTSYEQFF. The chain carries TRBV7-2 and TRBJ2-1; the D is unclear. The CDR3 has 11 residues. CDR1 is SGHTA and CDR2 is FQGNSA in the germline V gene. V was shortened by 8 bases and J by 10 bases, with 12 bases between the two germline ends. The complete variable domain, with remaining parts taken from reference TRBV7-2 and TRBJ2-1, reads GAGVSQSPSNKVTEKGKDVELRCDPISGHTALYWYRQSLGQGLEFLIYFQGNSAPDKSGLPSDRFSAERTGGSVSTLTIQRTQQEDSAVYLCASRTSYEQFFGPGTRLTVL.

This clonotype is medium-sized by share. This chain links TRBV7-6 with TRBJ2-3, with a weak D call TRBD1 (5 bases). Germline V gives CDR1 SGHVS, CDR2 FNYEAQ. The CDR3 contains 14 residues. Trimming removed 2 bases from V and 1 base from J, with 7 bases in between. The CDR3, as DNA: TGTGCCAGCAGCTTACCCAGGGGCACAGATACGCAGTATTTT. Amino acids: CASSLPRGTDTQYF.